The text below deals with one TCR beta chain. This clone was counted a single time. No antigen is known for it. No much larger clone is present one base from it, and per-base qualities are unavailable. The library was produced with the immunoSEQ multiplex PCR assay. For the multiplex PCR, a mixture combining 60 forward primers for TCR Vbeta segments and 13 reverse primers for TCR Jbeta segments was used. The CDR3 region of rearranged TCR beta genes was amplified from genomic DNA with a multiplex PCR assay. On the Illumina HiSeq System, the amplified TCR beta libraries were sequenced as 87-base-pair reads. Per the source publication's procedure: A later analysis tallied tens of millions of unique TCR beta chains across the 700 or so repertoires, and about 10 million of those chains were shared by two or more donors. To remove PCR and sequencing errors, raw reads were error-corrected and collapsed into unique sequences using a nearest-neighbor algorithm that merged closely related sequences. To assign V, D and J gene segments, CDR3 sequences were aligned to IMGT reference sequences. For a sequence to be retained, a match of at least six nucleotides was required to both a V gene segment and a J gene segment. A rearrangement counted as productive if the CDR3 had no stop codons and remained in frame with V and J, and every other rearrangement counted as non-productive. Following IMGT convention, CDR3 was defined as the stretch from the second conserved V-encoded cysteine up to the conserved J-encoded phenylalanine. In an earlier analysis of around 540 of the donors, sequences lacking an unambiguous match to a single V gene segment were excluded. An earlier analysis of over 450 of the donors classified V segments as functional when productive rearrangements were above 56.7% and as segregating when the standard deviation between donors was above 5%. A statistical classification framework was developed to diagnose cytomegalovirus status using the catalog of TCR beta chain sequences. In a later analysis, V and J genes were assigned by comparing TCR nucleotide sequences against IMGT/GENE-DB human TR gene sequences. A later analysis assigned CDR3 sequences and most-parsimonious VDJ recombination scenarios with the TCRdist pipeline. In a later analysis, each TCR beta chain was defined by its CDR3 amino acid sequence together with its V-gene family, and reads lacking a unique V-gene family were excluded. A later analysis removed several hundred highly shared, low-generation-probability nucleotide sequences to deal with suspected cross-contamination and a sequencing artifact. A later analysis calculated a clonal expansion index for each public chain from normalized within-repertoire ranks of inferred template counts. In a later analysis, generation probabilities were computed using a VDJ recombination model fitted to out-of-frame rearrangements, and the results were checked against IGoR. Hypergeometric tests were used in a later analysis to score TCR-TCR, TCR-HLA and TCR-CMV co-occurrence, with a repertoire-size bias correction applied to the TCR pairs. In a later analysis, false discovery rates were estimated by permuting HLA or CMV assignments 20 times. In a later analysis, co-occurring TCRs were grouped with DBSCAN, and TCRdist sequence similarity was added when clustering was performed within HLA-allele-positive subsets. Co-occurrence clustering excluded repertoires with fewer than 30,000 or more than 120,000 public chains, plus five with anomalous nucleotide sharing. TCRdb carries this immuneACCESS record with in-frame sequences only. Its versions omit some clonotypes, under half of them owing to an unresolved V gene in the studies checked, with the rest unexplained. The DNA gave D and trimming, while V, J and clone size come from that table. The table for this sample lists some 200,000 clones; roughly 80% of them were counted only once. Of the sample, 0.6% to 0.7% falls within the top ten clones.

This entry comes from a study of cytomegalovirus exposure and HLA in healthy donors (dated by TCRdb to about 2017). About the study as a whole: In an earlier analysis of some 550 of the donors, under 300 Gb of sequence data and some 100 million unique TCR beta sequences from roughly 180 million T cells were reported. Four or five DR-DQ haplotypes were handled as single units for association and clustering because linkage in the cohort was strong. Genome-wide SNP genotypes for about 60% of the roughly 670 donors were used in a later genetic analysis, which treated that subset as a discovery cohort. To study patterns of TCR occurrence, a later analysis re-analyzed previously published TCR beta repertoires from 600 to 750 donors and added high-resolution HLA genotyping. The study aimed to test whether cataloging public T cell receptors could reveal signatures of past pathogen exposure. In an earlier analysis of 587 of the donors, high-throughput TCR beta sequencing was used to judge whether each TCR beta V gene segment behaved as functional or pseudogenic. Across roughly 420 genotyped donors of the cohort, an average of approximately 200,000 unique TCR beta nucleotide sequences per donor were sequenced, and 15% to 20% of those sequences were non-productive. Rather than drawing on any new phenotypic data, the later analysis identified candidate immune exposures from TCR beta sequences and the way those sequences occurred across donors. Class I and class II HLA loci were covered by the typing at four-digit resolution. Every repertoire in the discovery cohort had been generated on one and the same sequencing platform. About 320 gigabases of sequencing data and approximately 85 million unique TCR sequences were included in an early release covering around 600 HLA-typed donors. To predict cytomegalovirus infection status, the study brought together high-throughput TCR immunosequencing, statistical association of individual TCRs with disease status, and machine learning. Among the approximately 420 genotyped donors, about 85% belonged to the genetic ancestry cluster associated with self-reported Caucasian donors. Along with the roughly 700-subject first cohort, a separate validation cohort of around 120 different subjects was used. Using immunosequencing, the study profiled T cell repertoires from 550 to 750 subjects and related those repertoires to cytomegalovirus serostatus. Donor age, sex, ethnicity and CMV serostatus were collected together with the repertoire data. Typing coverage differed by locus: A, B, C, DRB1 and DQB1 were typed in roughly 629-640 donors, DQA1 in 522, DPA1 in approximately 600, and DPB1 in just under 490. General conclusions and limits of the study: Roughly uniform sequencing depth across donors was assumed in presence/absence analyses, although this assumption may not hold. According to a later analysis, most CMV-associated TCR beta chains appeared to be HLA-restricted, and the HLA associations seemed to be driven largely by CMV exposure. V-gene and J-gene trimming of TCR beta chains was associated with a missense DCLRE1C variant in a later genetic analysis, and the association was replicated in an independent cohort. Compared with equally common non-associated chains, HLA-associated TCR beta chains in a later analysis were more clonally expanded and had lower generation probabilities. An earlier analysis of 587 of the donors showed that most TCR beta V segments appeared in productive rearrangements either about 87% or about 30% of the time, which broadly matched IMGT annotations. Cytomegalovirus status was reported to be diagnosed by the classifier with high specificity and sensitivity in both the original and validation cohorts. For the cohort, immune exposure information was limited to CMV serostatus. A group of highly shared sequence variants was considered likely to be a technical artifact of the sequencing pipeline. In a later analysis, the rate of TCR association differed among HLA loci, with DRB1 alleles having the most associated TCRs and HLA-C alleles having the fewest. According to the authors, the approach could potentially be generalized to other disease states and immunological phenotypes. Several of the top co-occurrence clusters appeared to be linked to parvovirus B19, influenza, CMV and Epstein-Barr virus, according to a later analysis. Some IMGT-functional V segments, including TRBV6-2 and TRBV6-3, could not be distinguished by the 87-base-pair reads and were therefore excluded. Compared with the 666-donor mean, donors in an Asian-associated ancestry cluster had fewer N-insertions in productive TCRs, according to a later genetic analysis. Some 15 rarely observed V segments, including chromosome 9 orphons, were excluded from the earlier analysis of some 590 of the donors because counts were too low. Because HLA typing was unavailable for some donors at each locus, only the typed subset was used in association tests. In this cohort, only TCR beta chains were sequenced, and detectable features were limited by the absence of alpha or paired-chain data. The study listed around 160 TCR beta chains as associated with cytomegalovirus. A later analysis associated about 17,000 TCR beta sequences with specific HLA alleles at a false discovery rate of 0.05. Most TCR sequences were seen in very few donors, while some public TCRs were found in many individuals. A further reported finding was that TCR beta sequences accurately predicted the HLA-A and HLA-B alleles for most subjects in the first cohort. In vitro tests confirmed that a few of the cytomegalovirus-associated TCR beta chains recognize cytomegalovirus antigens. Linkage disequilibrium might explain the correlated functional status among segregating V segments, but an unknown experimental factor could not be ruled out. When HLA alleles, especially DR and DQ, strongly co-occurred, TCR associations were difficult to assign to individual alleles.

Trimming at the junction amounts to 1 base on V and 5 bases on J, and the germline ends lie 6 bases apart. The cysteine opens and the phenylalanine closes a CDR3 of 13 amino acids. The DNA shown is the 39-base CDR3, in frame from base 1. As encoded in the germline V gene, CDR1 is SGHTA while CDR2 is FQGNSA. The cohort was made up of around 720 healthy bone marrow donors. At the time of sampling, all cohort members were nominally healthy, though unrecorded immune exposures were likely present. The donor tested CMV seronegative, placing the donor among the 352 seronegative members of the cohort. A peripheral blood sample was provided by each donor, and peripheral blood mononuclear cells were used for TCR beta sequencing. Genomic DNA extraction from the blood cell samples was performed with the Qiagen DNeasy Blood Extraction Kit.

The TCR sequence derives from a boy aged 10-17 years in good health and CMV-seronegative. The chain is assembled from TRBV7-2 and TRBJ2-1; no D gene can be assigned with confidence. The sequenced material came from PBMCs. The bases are TGTGCCAGCAGCTTAGACAGAAACAATGAGCAGTTCTTC. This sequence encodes CASSLDRNNEQFF.